This is a list of T cell receptor beta chains from one sample in a study of cytomegalovirus exposure and HLA in healthy donors. Here immunoSEQ multiplex PCR was the method, and the copy in TCRdb shows in-frame clones only, minus some. Of 150,000 to 200,000 clones listed, roughly four fifths are singletons. The sample consisted of PBMCs. All receptors derive from a woman aged 18-35 years in good health and CMV-seropositive. Each CDR3 is given with its conserved first and last residue. A D gene is named only where the DNA matches it firmly. Where a row states a size, it is once, few, many or the class of an expanded clone; other rows omit it.

clone_size | j_call | v_call | d_call | cdr3_aa | cdr3_nt
. | TRBJ2-1 | TRBV4-1 | . | CASRQIGNSNNEQFF | TGCGCCAGCAGACAAATCGGGAACAGTAACAATGAGCAGTTCTTC
. | TRBJ2-1 | TRBV7-6 | . | CASSSLGDEQFF | TGTGCCAGCAGCTCCTTGGGAGATGAGCAGTTCTTC
. | TRBJ1-2 | TRBV4-1 | . | CASSQLPGNYGYTF | TGCGCCAGCAGCCAGTTACCGGGGAACTATGGCTACACCTTC
. | TRBJ2-7 | TRBV21-1 | . | CASSNFTGLAAYEQYF | TGTGCCAGCAGCAATTTTACGGGACTAGCTGCCTACGAGCAGTACTTC
. | TRBJ2-1 | TRBV29-1 | TRBD1 | CSVEPTGSYNEQFF | TGCAGCGTTGAACCGACAGGGTCCTACAATGAGCAGTTCTTC
. | TRBJ2-4 | TRBV7-9 | . | CASSLYRQEEAKNIQYF | TGTGCCAGCAGCTTATACCGACAGGAGGAGGCCAAAAACATTCAGTACTTC
. | TRBJ2-2 | TRBV12-5 | . | CASGSYPHPGQRTGELFF | TGTGCTAGTGGTTCCTACCCCCACCCCGGACAGAGAACCGGGGAGCTGTTTTTT
once | TRBJ1-6 | TRBV19 | . | CASSAGLESPLHF | TGTGCCAGTAGTGCCGGGTTGGAATCACCCCTCCACTTT
. | TRBJ2-7 | TRBV7-9 | . | CASSVGRNSYEQYF | TGTGCCAGCAGCGTAGGGAGGAACTCCTACGAGCAGTACTTC
. | TRBJ2-1 | TRBV11-2 | TRBD1 | CASSLGRDGQGGNEQFF | TGTGCCAGCAGCTTAGGGAGGGACGGACAGGGGGGCAATGAGCAGTTCTTC
few | TRBJ2-3 | TRBV5-1 | . | CASRPTSTDTQYF | TGCGCCAGCAGACCCACTAGCACAGATACGCAGTATTTT
many | TRBJ1-5 | TRBV11-1 | . | CASSLHSNQPQHF | TGTGCCAGCAGTTTACATAGCAATCAGCCCCAGCATTTT
. | TRBJ2-1 | TRBV28 | TRBD1 | CASSIQRTGGISYNEQFF | TGTGCCAGCAGCATTCAGCGCACAGGGGGAATCTCCTACAATGAGCAGTTCTTC
. | TRBJ2-2 | TRBV7-9 | . | CASSLLQGTGELFF | TGTGCCAGCAGCTTATTACAGGGAACCGGGGAGCTGTTTTTT
. | TRBJ2-1 | TRBV6-1 | TRBD2 | CASSATMTAGGGYNEQFF | TGTGCCAGCAGTGCCACTATGACGGCGGGGGGAGGCTACAATGAGCAGTTCTTC
. | TRBJ2-2 | TRBV13 | . | CASSLVGGGLINTGELFF | TGTGCCAGCAGCTTAGTGGGCGGGGGCCTTATAAACACCGGGGAGCTGTTTTTT
. | TRBJ1-5 | TRBV28 | TRBD1 | CASSGRDREAYQPQHF | TGTGCCAGCAGTGGGAGGGACAGGGAGGCCTATCAGCCCCAGCATTTT
once | TRBJ2-7 | TRBV30 | TRBD2 | CAWSLSGNYEQYF | TGTGCCTGGAGCCTTAGCGGGAACTACGAGCAGTACTTC
once | TRBJ2-2 | TRBV19 | TRBD1 | CASRRTGRAGELFF | TGTGCCAGCCGACGGACAGGGCGGGCCGGGGAGCTGTTTTTT
once | TRBJ2-5 | TRBV28 | TRBD1 | CAIDRDAETQYF | TGTGCCATCGACAGGGACGCGGAGACCCAGTACTTC
. | TRBJ2-1 | TRBV6-1 | TRBD2 | CASIVGLAGGEQFF | TGTGCCAGCATCGTAGGTCTAGCGGGCGGGGAGCAGTTCTTC
. | TRBJ2-2 | TRBV5-4 | TRBD2 | CASSSSWAGGPGGELFF | TGTGCCAGCAGTTCCTCCTGGGCGGGGGGGCCCGGCGGGGAGCTGTTTTTT
. | TRBJ2-3 | TRBV6-4 | TRBD2 | CASSEEGSGGTDTQYF | TGTGCCAGCAGTGAAGAGGGTAGCGGGGGCACAGATACGCAGTATTTT
. | TRBJ2-1 | TRBV14 | TRBD2 | CASSQGGTSGVHEQFF | TGTGCCAGCAGCCAAGGGGGTACTAGCGGGGTACATGAGCAGTTCTTC
. | TRBJ2-1 | TRBV7-2 | TRBD2 | CASTPLAGGGEQFF | TGTGCCAGCACCCCCCTAGCGGGGGGCGGTGAGCAGTTCTTC
. | TRBJ1-4 | TRBV11-2 | . | CASSLSTTETNEKLFF | TGTGCCAGCAGCCTGTCAACGACGGAGACTAATGAAAAACTGTTTTTT
. | TRBJ1-6 | TRBV7-9 | TRBD1 | CASSLRGQGVDSPLHF | TGTGCCAGCAGCTTACGGGGACAGGGGGTGGATTCACCCCTCCACTTT
. | TRBJ1-2 | TRBV5-1 | TRBD1 | CASSYAGTGVYGYTF | TGCGCCAGCAGCTACGCCGGGACAGGGGTCTATGGCTACACCTTC
. | TRBJ1-5 | TRBV7-9 | . | CASSAGFSQPQHF | TGTGCCAGCAGCGCAGGTTTTTCCCAGCCCCAGCATTTT
. | TRBJ2-7 | TRBV25-1 | . | CASSDLRRLGRENEQYF | TGTGCCAGCAGTGACCTAAGGCGGCTGGGACGGGAGAACGAGCAGTACTTC
. | TRBJ1-4 | TRBV4-1 | . | CASSQVEDGKLFF | TGCGCCAGCAGCCAAGTCGAGGATGGAAAACTGTTTTTT
. | TRBJ2-3 | TRBV30 | TRBD2 | CAWSTGTSGISTDTQYF | TGTGCCTGGAGTACCGGGACTAGCGGGATTAGCACAGATACGCAGTATTTT
. | TRBJ2-7 | TRBV7-9 | TRBD1 | CASRGDRSYSYEQYF | TGTGCCAGCAGAGGGGACAGATCATACTCCTACGAGCAGTACTTC
. | TRBJ1-1 | TRBV9 | . | CASSRSSTEAFF | TGTGCCAGCAGCCGGAGCTCTACTGAAGCTTTCTTT
. | TRBJ2-3 | TRBV9 | TRBD2 | CASSVRSGGPADTQYF | TGTGCCAGCAGCGTACGGAGCGGGGGGCCGGCAGATACGCAGTATTTT
. | TRBJ2-1 | TRBV9 | TRBD2 | CASSVDSGGYNEQFF | TGTGCCAGCAGCGTAGATAGCGGGGGGTACAATGAGCAGTTCTTC
. | TRBJ2-1 | TRBV4-2 | TRBD1 | CASSQNRGGNEQFF | TGTGCCAGCAGCCAAAACAGGGGTGGAAATGAGCAGTTCTTC
. | TRBJ2-2 | TRBV27 | . | CASSPYSANTGELFF | TGTGCCAGCAGCCCATACTCGGCGAACACCGGGGAGCTGTTTTTT
few | TRBJ1-2 | TRBV11-2 | . | CASSFTDSYYGYTF | TGTGCCAGCAGCTTCACCGACTCGTACTATGGCTACACCTTC
. | TRBJ2-1 | TRBV13 | . | CASSPEKNRDSVDEQFF | TGTGCCAGCAGCCCGGAGAAAAACCGGGACTCAGTCGATGAGCAGTTCTTC